This T cell receptor (beta chain) was sequenced during a study of T-cell reconstitution after alpha-beta-depleted transplantation in children. TCRbeta library construction was performed incorporating unique molecular identifiers. TCRdb analysed the PCR reads with MiXCR anew, one entry per CDR3 protein. The table lists around 480,000 distinct CDR3 sequences, roughly 33% of them singletons. This CDR3 is 14 amino acids long. Germline V lookup: CDR1 MNHNS, CDR2 SASEGT. The ends lost 6 bases at V and 6 bases at J; junction bases unmatched: 7. The sample here was PBMCs from the stem cell graft donor, taken from the stem cell graft. This sequence originates from a human donor who donated a stem cell graft to a child with aplastic anemia. The chain employs TRBV6-1 and TRBJ2-2, with 7 nucleotides matching TRBD1. The CDR3 sequence: CASRGDSLAGELFF. CDR3 DNA: TGTGCCAGCAGGGGGGACAGCCTCGCCGGGGAGCTGTTTTTT.